The 19 T cell receptor beta chains below were found in one sample sequenced in a study of CD8+ T cells in alopecia areata. Specified treatment: oral pan-JAK inhibitor, 5-10 mg twice daily. Sequencing templates came from extracted RNA that was reverse transcribed into cDNA. Assay used: immunoSEQ multiplex PCR; TCRdb lists only in-frame clones, some missing. The sample holds more than 200,000 clones, approximately 72% seen once. Sequenced here: CD4+ T cells sorted from blood, sampled at roughly week 45, from a patient treated with tofacitinib. The receptor set was obtained from a human donor with alopecia areata.

The gene calls are TRBV28 and TRBJ2-7; D might be TRBD2 (6 bases). In germline, CDR1 is MDHEN, CDR2 SYDVKM. The length of the CDR3 is 14 residues. V lost 3 bases to trimming and J lost 4 bases, with 13 bases between them. The CDR3 spells CASSFTAGRYEQYF. CDR3 sequence (DNA): TGTGCCAGCAGTTTCACCGCAGGGAGGTACGAGCAGTACTTC.

This clone has only a few counts. The gene calls are TRBV2 and TRBJ1-2, with D perhaps matching TRBD1 (6 bases). The length of the CDR3 is 12 residues. Trimming shortened V by 10 bases and J by 6 bases, and 15 bases separated the two germline ends. The germline CDR1 and CDR2 sequences are SNHLY and FYNNEI. CDR3 protein: CAIRQEPDGYTF. As DNA, the CDR3 is TGTGCCATTAGACAGGAACCGGATGGCTACACCTTC.

The chain recombines TRBV6-6 with TRBJ2-1; TRBD2 agrees at 9 bases. The V and J ends lost 6 bases and 8 bases, in that order; junction bases with no gene match: 5. This CDR3 region has 13 residues. Germline V gene data show CDR1 as MNHNY and CDR2 as SVGAGI (reference sequence). CDR3 loop: CASRASGVDEQFF. Here the CDR3 DNA reads TGTGCCAGCAGGGCTAGCGGGGTAGATGAGCAGTTCTTC.

The chain carries TRBV30 and TRBJ1-1; possible D gene TRBD1, 5 bases. Germline V gene lookup returns CDR1 GTSNPN and CDR2 SVGIG (reference sequence). The CDR3 totals 12 residues. V was trimmed by 5 bases and J by 0 bases, leaving 7 bases between them. CDR3 loop: CAWGHMNTEAFF. CDR3 sequence (DNA): TGTGCCTGGGGACACATGAACACTGAAGCTTTCTTT.

The chain couples TRBV18 to TRBJ2-5, with TRBD1 identical over 9 bases. The CDR3 extends over 16 amino acids. Germline V gives CDR1 KGHSH, CDR2 LQKENI. With 1 base clipped from V and 4 bases from J, the junction kept 7 bases outside the gene matches. CDR3 sequence (DNA): TGTGCCAGCTCACCACTTAGGACAGGGGCCGGAGAGACCCAGTACTTC. It encodes CASSPLRTGAGETQYF. The variable domain in full, completed from reference TRBV18 and TRBJ2-5, reads NAGVMQNPRHLVRRRGQEARLRCSPMKGHSHVYWYRQLPEEGLKFMVYLQKENIIDESGMPKERFSAEFPKEGPSILRIQQVVRGDSAAYFCASSPLRTGAGETQYFGPGTRLLVL.

V usage is TRBV30 and J usage is TRBJ2-4, with TRBD1 matching over 7 bases. Germline CDR1 and CDR2: GTSNPN and SVGIG (reference sequence). The ends lost 3 bases at V and 7 bases at J; junction bases unmatched: 3. This CDR3 spans 12 amino acids. The CDR3 bases are TGTGCCTGGAGGACAGGGTTGAACATTCAGTACTTC. Translated, it gives CAWRTGLNIQYF.

This sequence joins TRBV10-3 and TRBJ2-5, with 7 nucleotides matching TRBD1. Trimming took 5 bases from V and 6 from J; bases not matched to a gene: 3. The CDR3 is 12 amino acids. Germline V CDR1 and CDR2: ENHRY, SYGVKD. The CDR3 here is CAISPGGQTQYF. DNA for the CDR3: TGTGCCATCAGTCCAGGGGGACAGACCCAGTACTTC.

The rearrangement joins TRBV15 to TRBJ1-6, with D tentatively TRBD1 (6 bases). V dropped 1 base and J dropped 7 bases, with 8 bases sitting between them. From germline, CDR1 is LNHNV and CDR2 YYDKDF (reference sequence). This CDR3 is built from 14 residues. The CDR3 DNA reads as TGTGCCACCAGCAGAGGACAGGTCAATTCACCCCTCCACTTT. This gives the protein CATSRGQVNSPLHF.

This clone has just a few counts. The chain is built from TRBV6-1 and TRBJ1-1, with D possibly TRBD1 on 5 matching bases. V lost 6 bases and J lost 1, with 15 bases in between. There are 15 residues in the CDR3. CDR1 is MNHNS, CDR2 SASEGT, per germline. The CDR3, as DNA: TGTGCCAGCAGGCGACAGACCCTCGGGAACACTGAAGCTTTCTTT. Its protein product is CASRRQTLGNTEAFF.

This rearrangement joins TRBV5-1 to TRBJ2-5; 10 bases align to TRBD2. V dropped 5 bases and J dropped 2; count of bases not matched to a gene: 3. Germline V lookup: CDR1 SGHRS, CDR2 YFSETQ. The CDR3 length is 14 residues. Here the CDR3 DNA reads TGCGCCAGCAGACTAGCGGGGATTCAAGAGACCCAGTACTTC. This translates into CASRLAGIQETQYF.

The chain recombines TRBV11-2 with TRBJ1-1; weak D call: TRBD1 (6 bases). The CDR3 is 14 residues long. V was pared by 0 bases and J by 5 bases, with 10 bases between. CDR1 is SGHAT, CDR2 FQNNGV, per germline. The CDR3 region is CASSLDLGGTEAFF. CDR3 nucleotide sequence: TGTGCCAGCAGCTTAGATCTAGGGGGGACTGAAGCTTTCTTT.

The V call is TRBV6-6, the J call TRBJ1-2; D gene unclear. CDR1 is MNHNY, CDR2 SVGAGI, per germline (reference sequence). CDR3 length equals 13 residues. V lost 7 bases and J lost 1, with 10 bases in between. The CDR3 loop is CASTPGVNYGYTF. The CDR3 DNA sequence: TGTGCCAGCACTCCCGGGGTTAACTATGGCTACACCTTC.

The chain carries TRBV25-1 and TRBJ1-2; maybe TRBD1 (5 bases). This CDR3 comprises 13 residues. The ends were cut back, 0 bases at V and 4 bases at J, with 6 bases in the middle. Germline V gene sequence: CDR1 MGHDK, CDR2 SYGVNS. The CDR3 nucleotides are TGTGCCAGCAGTGAATACGACAGCTATGGCTACACCTTC. This gives the protein CASSEYDSYGYTF.

The V and J genes are TRBV6-5 and TRBJ1-2; TRBD1 agrees at 7 bases. V lost 2 bases, J lost 7 bases, and 4 bases stayed unmatched. The CDR3 is made up of 13 amino acids. Germline loops: CDR1 MNHEY, CDR2 SVGAGI. For the CDR3, the DNA is TGTGCCAGCAGTTACGTGACAGGGTTTGGCTACACCTTC. The encoded protein is CASSYVTGFGYTF.

The chain couples TRBV5-1 to TRBJ2-3, with 10 bases identical to TRBD2. J was trimmed by 5 bases and V by 0 bases; bases with no gene match: 6. The CDR3 spans 16 residues. Per germline, CDR1 SGHRS and CDR2 YFSETQ. In DNA form, the CDR3 reads TGCGCCAGCAGCTTGGCTCTAGCGGGGGTGCAAGATACGCAGTATTTT. Translation gives CASSLALAGVQDTQYF. The whole variable domain, remainder taken from reference TRBV5-1 and TRBJ2-3, is KAGVTQTPRYLIKTRGQQVTLSCSPISGHRSVSWYQQTPGQGLQFLFEYFSETQRNKGNFPGRFSGRQFSNSRSEMNVSTLELGDSALYLCASSLALAGVQDTQYFGPGTRLTVL.

The sample holds a few counts of this clone. Distinct nucleotide sequences in the sample also encode this CDR3. This rearrangement joins TRBV30 to TRBJ1-2; D remains unclear. Deletions cut 1 base from V and 2 bases from J, with 5 bases between. Germline V gene lookup returns CDR1 GTSNPN and CDR2 SVGIG (reference sequence). The CDR3 loop spans 12 amino acids. The CDR3 coding sequence is TGTGCCTGGAGTGGCGGGAACTATGGCTACACCTTC. Translation: CAWSGGNYGYTF.

J is TRBJ2-7 and V is TRBV13; D ambiguous. The ends were cut back, 5 bases at V and 6 bases at J, with 14 bases in the middle. Germline V gene data show CDR1 as PRHDT and CDR2 as FYEKMQ (reference sequence). The CDR3 extends over 13 amino acids. This CDR3 is CASSLGPYREQYF. CDR3 bases: TGTGCCAGCAGCCTTGGCCCCTACCGCGAGCAGTACTTC.

The DNA for the CDR3 is TGCGCCAGCAGCCAAGATTGGGGGAACTACAATGAGCAGTTCTTC. Amino acid sequence: CASSQDWGNYNEQFF. J is TRBJ2-1 and V is TRBV4-3; either TRBD1 or TRBD2 may supply D (5 bases each). V was clipped by 0 bases and J by 3 bases, with 9 bases between them. From germline, CDR1 is LGHNA and CDR2 YSLEER. The CDR3 runs 15 residues.

This clone was found many times. Other DNA sequences from this sample encode an identical CDR3 as well. The V call is TRBV14, the J call TRBJ1-1; 7 bases fit TRBD1. The CDR3 has 14 amino acids. The ends lost 3 bases at V and 6 bases at J; junction bases unmatched: 7. Looked up from germline, CDR1 is SGHDN and CDR2 is FVKESK. The DNA of the CDR3 is TGTGCCAGCAGCCAGACAGGGTTGGGAGCTGAAGCTTTCTTT. Amino acid sequence: CASSQTGLGAEAFF. The complete variable domain, with remaining parts taken from reference TRBV14 and TRBJ1-1, reads EAGVTQFPSHSVIEKGQTVTLRCDPISGHDNLYWYRRVMGKEIKFLLHFVKESKQDESGMPNNRFLAERTGGTYSTLKVQPAELEDSGVYFCASSQTGLGAEAFFGQGTRLTVV.